Presented here are 2 T cell receptor beta chains from one specimen sequenced in a study of blood T cell repertoires in COVID-19. Repertoires were generated with immunoSEQ multiplex PCR, while TCRdb's copy carries only in-frame clones and drops some. The sample consists of roughly 260,000 clones, 70% to 85% of them appearing once. The specimen sequenced was peripheral blood. Every receptor here comes from a woman in her thirties or forties with active or convalescent COVID-19.

This clone occurred once. The gene calls are TRBV6-6 and TRBJ1-2, with TRBD1 as a possible D gene (5 bases). CDR1 and CDR2 from the germline V gene are MNHNY and SVGAGI (reference sequence). Trimming took 7 bases from V and 2 from J, leaving 17 bases between them. This CDR3 spans 15 amino acids. CDR3 nucleotides: TGTGCCAGCACCCAGGGATCCATGACCAACTATGGCTACACCTTC. Protein: CASTQGSMTNYGYTF.

This clone was picked up a small number of times. The identical CDR3 is also encoded by other nucleotide sequences in the sample. The chain joins TRBV5-1 to TRBJ1-3; D is possibly TRBD1 (5 bases). This CDR3 is built from 14 residues. V lost 3 bases to trimming and J lost 4 bases, with 11 bases between them. The germline gives CDR1 SGHRS, CDR2 YFSETQ. In DNA form, the CDR3 reads TGCGCCAGCAGCTCTCAGGGTGCAGGAAACACCATATATTTT. Protein product: CASSSQGAGNTIYF.